What follows are 9 T cell receptor beta chains derived from one specimen sequenced in a study of Ad26.COV2.S vaccination and SARS-CoV-2 variants. The treatment here: 15 to 20 received Ad26.COV2.S at low or high dose, single or two shots; about five received placebo; per-sample allocation not given. Collection of the samples took place on day 63 after the first injection of vaccine or placebo. Sequenced by immunoSEQ multiplex PCR; TCRdb stores in-frame clones only, minus some. Counted here are about 400,000 clones, about 80% occurring once; the ten biggest clones make up approximately 7.8%. This material consisted of peripheral blood, taken in a trial of Ad26.COV2.S vaccine versus placebo. All receptors derive from a person between 18 and 60 years old who received the Ad26.COV2.S COVID-19 vaccine or a placebo.

This clone was observed a handful of times. The chain employs TRBV6-6 and TRBJ1-3; no firm D call. Trimming pared 7 bases from V and 0 bases from J, leaving 13 bases between. There are 15 residues in the CDR3. In germline, CDR1 is MNHNY, CDR2 SVGAGI (reference sequence). The CDR3 sequence: CASILDVRSGNTIYF. CDR3 DNA sequence: TGTGCCAGCATCTTGGACGTCCGCTCTGGAAACACCATATATTTT.

CDR3 DNA sequence: TGTGCCAGCAACCAACTAGCGGGAGTAGCAGATACGCAGTATTTT. This sequence encodes CASNQLAGVADTQYF. The genes are TRBV6-6 and TRBJ2-3; TRBD2 aligns across 11 bases. V lost 7 bases, J lost 4 bases, and 7 bases stayed unmatched. The CDR3 totals 15 residues. Looked up from germline, CDR1 is MNHNY and CDR2 is SVGAGI (reference sequence).

The rearrangement links TRBV30 to TRBJ1-1, with D uncertain. Germline assignment: CDR1 GTSNPN and CDR2 SVGIG (reference sequence). The CDR3 covers 10 residues. The ends were cut back, 1 base at V and 4 bases at J, with 1 base in the middle. The CDR3 sequence is CAWSATEAFF. The CDR3 nucleotides are TGTGCCTGGAGTGCCACTGAAGCTTTCTTT.

The V call is TRBV10-3, the J call TRBJ2-1; 10 nucleotides agree with TRBD2. The CDR3 is 16 residues long. The V gene's germline CDR1 is ENHRY and CDR2 SYGVKD. V trimming: 3 bases; J trimming: 5 bases; junction bases outside the gene matches: 7. The CDR3 nucleotides are TGTGCCATCAGTGAAAAAAGCGGGAGGGGCCACAATGAGCAGTTCTTC. Its translation: CAISEKSGRGHNEQFF.

The genes are TRBV30 and TRBJ2-1; D is unclear. The CDR3 totals 14 residues. The germline V gene encodes CDR1 GTSNPN and CDR2 SVGIG (reference sequence). With 0 bases removed from V and 7 bases from J, the gap between germline ends came to 13 bases. The CDR3 DNA follows: TGTGCCTGGAGTGTAGGCCCGACGATTAATGAGCAGTTCTTC. This codes for CAWSVGPTINEQFF.

This chain uses TRBV2 with TRBJ2-7; D is unclear. This CDR3 region has 14 residues. Germline loops: CDR1 SNHLY, CDR2 FYNNEI. V was pared by 3 bases and J by 0 bases, with 9 bases between. The CDR3 sequence: CASSEPPDSYEQYF. The CDR3 DNA reads as TGTGCCAGCAGTGAGCCCCCTGACTCCTACGAGCAGTACTTC.

In its sample, this clone was seen a few times. V gene TRBV6-5 combines with J gene TRBJ1-1, with 7 bases that match TRBD1. V dropped 5 bases and J dropped 3; count of bases not matched to a gene: 3. CDR3 length: 13 amino acids. Looked up from germline, CDR1 is MNHEY and CDR2 is SVGAGI. This CDR3 is CASSPRGDTEAFF. The DNA for the CDR3 is TGTGCCAGCAGTCCCAGGGGGGACACTGAAGCTTTCTTT.

V gene TRBV19 combines with J gene TRBJ2-4, with 7 bases aligning to TRBD1. In germline, CDR1 is LNHDA, CDR2 SQIVND (reference sequence). V trimming: 3 bases; J trimming: 4 bases; junction bases outside the gene matches: 3. The CDR3 covers 14 residues. The CDR3 DNA sequence: TGTGCCAGTAGTATTACGGACAGGAAAAACATTCAGTACTTC. Protein sequence: CASSITDRKNIQYF.

The J gene is TRBJ1-5, the V gene TRBV6-7, with D uncertain. TRBV6-7 is given ORF status, its function remaining uncertain. The CDR3 spans 10 residues. V lost 7 bases to trimming and J lost 6 bases, with 4 bases between them. The CDR3 nucleotides read TGTGCCAGCAAAGTTCAGCCCCAGCATTTT. Its translation: CASKVQPQHF.